The 11 T cell receptor beta chains presented below share a single source sample, sequenced in a study of T cells in Graves' hyperthyroidism and ophthalmopathy. Amplified TCR beta CDR3 regions derived from RNA transcripts. Primed by the HTBI set, a first-round RT-PCR was run on the TCR CDR3. In TCRdb, the multiplex PCR reads were re-called with MiXCR into one record per CDR3 protein. The sample lists 350,000 to 400,000 distinct CDR3 sequences; about 16% were seen once. Sequencing was carried out using blood. The receptors originated from a woman aged 30 to 39 with Graves' hyperthyroidism.

This clonotype was seen ten or more times. The chain couples TRBV7-3 to TRBJ2-2, with 8 bases matching TRBD1. V was pared by 4 bases and J by 0 bases, with 4 bases of the junction left unmatched. From germline, CDR1 is SGHTA and CDR2 FQGTGA. The CDR3 length is 16 residues. This CDR3 is CASSSGGRANTGELFF. The CDR3 nucleotides read TGTGCCAGCAGCTCAGGGGGCAGGGCGAACACCGGGGAGCTGTTTTTT.

This clonotype was counted many times. The V gene is TRBV28, the J gene TRBJ2-7, with 9 bases lining up with TRBD1. The trim removed 6 bases at V and 3 bases at J, leaving 9 bases unmatched. Germline lookup yields CDR1 MDHEN and CDR2 SYDVKM. There are 15 residues in the CDR3. The CDR3: CASRGIPGQGYEQYF. CDR3 sequence (DNA): TGTGCCAGCAGAGGGATACCGGGACAGGGCTACGAGCAGTACTTC.

The chain is built from TRBV7-9 and TRBJ2-5; TRBD1 aligns across 8 bases. The CDR3 sequence is 14 residues long. Germline trimming cut 5 bases from V and 2 bases from J; bases unmatched to any gene: 4. CDR1 and CDR2 from the germline V gene are SEHNR and FQNEAQ (reference sequence). The CDR3 region is CASSRTGQQETQYF. The CDR3 DNA sequence: TGTGCCAGCAGCCGGACAGGGCAACAAGAGACCCAGTACTTC.

The CDR3 region has the DNA TGCAGTGCTACGAGGGGGGCGAAGAACACTGAAGCTTTCTTT. Translation: CSATRGAKNTEAFF. The V and J genes are TRBV20-1 and TRBJ1-1; perhaps TRBD1 as D (6 bases). Trimming took 4 bases from V and 1 from J, leaving 13 bases between them. The CDR3 consists of 14 residues. Looked up from germline, CDR1 is DFQATT and CDR2 is SNEGSKA (reference sequence).

Many counts were recorded for this clonotype. The rearrangement uses TRBV28 and TRBJ2-5; maybe TRBD2 (5 bases). Germline V gene sequence: CDR1 MDHEN, CDR2 SYDVKM. V was pared by 5 bases and J by 5 bases, with 15 bases between. This CDR3 comprises 14 residues. CDR3 DNA sequence: TGTGCCAGCAGTGGAAGAGGGAGCTTTGAGACCCAGTACTTC. Encoded protein: CASSGRGSFETQYF.

This CDR3 reads CSAGPSRGEQYF. The CDR3, as DNA: TGCAGCGCTGGCCCATCCCGGGGGGAGCAGTACTTC. The genes are TRBV29-1 and TRBJ2-7, with D tentatively TRBD2 (6 bases). The CDR3 sequence is 12 residues long. V was cut by 7 bases and J by 7 bases, with 17 bases left in between. Germline-derived CDR1 and CDR2 are SQVTM and ANQGSEA.

There are a few counts of this clonotype. The V gene is TRBV11-1, the J gene TRBJ2-5; D tentatively reads TRBD1 or TRBD2 (5 bases each). Between the trimmed V and J ends, which lost 7 bases and 2 bases, there was a span of 14 bases. Germline CDR1 SGHAT, CDR2 FQDESV (reference sequence). This CDR3 region has 14 residues. The chain's CDR3 is CASTYDSGQETQYF. CDR3 DNA sequence: TGTGCCAGCACTTATGACAGCGGTCAAGAGACCCAGTACTTC.

This clonotype has a handful of counts. The V call is TRBV5-1, the J call TRBJ1-1, with D unresolved. Trimming cost V 4 bases and J 0 bases, with 16 bases left between them. Germline CDR1 reads SGHRS; CDR2 reads YFSETQ. This CDR3 region has 16 residues. The CDR3 protein is CASSTDPDSMNTEAFF. CDR3 bases: TGCGCCAGCAGCACAGACCCGGATTCAATGAACACTGAAGCTTTCTTT.

This rearrangement joins TRBV20-1 to TRBJ2-7, with D hard to call. Germline assignment: CDR1 DFQATT and CDR2 SNEGSKA (reference sequence). Trimming took off 6 bases at V and 6 bases at J, with 12 bases between the two ends. CDR3 length equals 11 residues. CDR3 sequence: CSAPEISEQYF. In nucleotides, the CDR3 is TGCAGTGCCCCTGAAATATCCGAGCAGTACTTC.

The chain employs TRBV6-5 and TRBJ1-6; D might be TRBD1 (5 bases). Trimming stripped 2 bases from V and 5 bases from J, with 10 bases between. Looked up from germline, CDR1 is MNHEY and CDR2 is SVGAGI. The CDR3 totals 15 residues. The CDR3 sequence is CASSYLGVNNSPLHF. CDR3 coding DNA: TGTGCCAGCAGTTACCTGGGGGTGAATAATTCACCCCTCCACTTT.

The J gene is TRBJ2-1, the V gene TRBV28; tentative D call: TRBD1 (6 bases). V dropped 6 bases and J dropped 8 bases, with 14 bases sitting between them. Germline-derived CDR1 and CDR2 are MDHEN and SYDVKM. CDR3 length equals 13 residues. The CDR3 is CASRPGTLDEQFF. DNA of the CDR3: TGTGCCAGCAGACCCGGGACACTCGATGAGCAGTTCTTC. The whole variable domain, remainder taken from reference TRBV28 and TRBJ2-1, is DVKVTQSSRYLVKRTGEKVFLECVQDMDHENMFWYRQDPGLGLRLIYFSYDVKMKEKGDIPEGYSVSREKKERFSLILESASTNQTSMYLCASRPGTLDEQFFGPGTRLTVL.